This T cell receptor (beta chain) was obtained from a study of T-cell memory formation after mild COVID-19. Study-wide results and caveats: Clones shrinking from day 15 to 85 showed even CD4/CD8 mixes; later expanders tilted CD4+. The CD4+ clones that contracted clustered mainly within CM and EM, and the CD8+ clones concentrated in EMRA. Researchers could not confirm that second-wave clones peaking on day 37 targeted SARS-CoV-2.

In the case of this clonotype: Its matching antigen is unknown.

In germline, CDR1 is LGHNA, CDR2 YSLEER. The ends were cut back, 0 bases at V and 3 bases at J, with 13 bases in the middle. The CDR3 is 16 residues long. Barcoded TCR alpha and TCR beta cDNA libraries with UMIs came from 5'RACE using constant-segment primers. TCRdb processed the 5' RACE reads anew with MiXCR; each CDR3 protein has one entry. The repertoire holds approximately 300,000 distinct CDR3 sequences, 15% to 20% seen once, with 20% to 25% in the top ten. Sequenced input: PBMCs or a T cell subset sorted from them (not recorded which). The V and J genes are TRBV4-3 and TRBJ2-3, with D possibly TRBD2 on 5 matching bases. The clonotype originates from a man aged 18 to 30 who had mild COVID-19 (a few samples of this study predate the infection). Cell type and time point are not known. The CDR3 DNA follows: TGCGCCAGCAGCCAAGATTTGAGGAGGAGGACAGATACGCAGTATTTT. Encoded protein: CASSQDLRRRTDTQYF.